This T cell receptor (beta chain) was captured by sequencing in a study of shared clonotypes between healthy human individuals. At least ten counts were recorded for this clone. The data were produced by immunoSEQ multiplex PCR, yet TCRdb's version contains in-frame clones alone and is incomplete. In the table there are about a million clones, about 80% of which are singletons. Sequencing input: memory CD4+ T cells from PBMCs. Sample subset: CD45RA-negative fraction. The receptor was isolated from a man aged 18 to 30 in good health. Some clones in this sample may be carry-over from other donors' samples.

The CDR3 DNA reads TGTGCCAGTAGCCCGATACTTGGGACTAGCGGGAGCACAGATACGCAGTATTTT. As protein: CASSPILGTSGSTDTQYF. The gene calls are TRBV19 and TRBJ2-3; 12 nucleotides match TRBD2. The germline V gene encodes CDR1 LNHDA and CDR2 SQIVND (reference sequence). V was pared by 6 bases and J by 0 bases, with 10 bases of the junction left unmatched. The CDR3 is 18 amino acids.